This T cell receptor beta chain was recovered during a study of human T cells and chemical hapten exposure. Whole blood, unfractionated, served as the material for total RNA extraction. This CDR3 region has 12 residues. Germline V CDR1 and CDR2: MNHEY, SVGAGI. V was cut by 5 bases and J by 5 bases, with 4 bases left in between. This clonotype has a count of ten or more. Original handling: A per-sample median of approximately 87,000 TCRs was observed, with counts ranging from roughly 23,224 to 700,000. TCRdb ran MiXCR on the 5' RACE reads and lists one entry per CDR3 protein. These V and J calls originate from TCRdb's pipeline instead of the authors' own analysis. The table lists tens of thousands of distinct CDR3 sequences, about 8.4% of them singletons.

The V gene is TRBV6-5, the J gene TRBJ1-6; D is undetermined. The origin of this receptor is a male donor in good health. The CDR3 sequence is CASSPNNSPLHF. CDR3 DNA: TGTGCCAGCAGTCCGAATAATTCACCCCTCCACTTT.